The rows below give T cell receptor beta chains drawn from one sample of a study of control samples from healthy donors and cancer patients. Data came from immunoSEQ multiplex PCR; TCRdb stores just in-frame clones and leaves some out. The profile shows more than 95,000 clones, roughly nine tenths of them singletons. The source material was PBMCs. These TCRs come from a woman aged 45-65 years with colorectal cancer. The CDR3 runs from the conserved cysteine through the conserved F or W. Part of the rows lack a size; the others show once, few, many or a class for expanded clones.

clone_size,v_call,cdr3_aa
NA,TRBV7-9,CASSTTGTSSEQYF
NA,TRBV3-1/TRBV3-2,CASSQVDETQYF
NA,TRBV6-1,CASSEALRGAGGTDTQYF
NA,TRBV27,CASRGLAGEQYF
NA,TRBV29-1,CSAGQGVDYGYTF
few,TRBV29-1,CSVKNSGNTIYF
NA,TRBV19,CASSISGGPGNTGELFF
NA,TRBV28,CASRFGGAKRSRGYTF
once,TRBV28,CASGSGTGTNRNSPLHF
NA,TRBV18,CASSDTGEAGYTF
NA,TRBV27,CASSNSDRSLRKLFF
NA,TRBV5-5,CASSSSSVWNTEAFF
NA,TRBV25-1,CASSESSTDTQYF
NA,TRBV9,CASSPTGQGTGYTF
NA,TRBV4-2,CASSGPYSGNTIYF
NA,TRBV24-1,CATSRQGGTGELFF
NA,TRBV2,CASRGLALKNEKLFF
NA,TRBV12-3/TRBV12-4,CASSLRETDTQYF
NA,TRBV19,CASSIVYGTHSGANVLTF
NA,TRBV19,CASSPAGTDTQYF
NA,TRBV19,CASSRETDYGYTF
NA,TRBV15,CATSRDQETGELFF
NA,TRBV6-5,CASSRRNSPLHF
NA,TRBV7-8,CASSPTGTGNNEQFF
NA,TRBV21-1,CASSPPRALMGTGLYGYTF
few,TRBV16,CASSQGTDTQYF
once,TRBV6-5,CASSYSVETEAFF
NA,TRBV29-1,CSVELFVIRGTQYF
NA,TRBV6-1,CASSEGRQGRTNIQYF